The 10 T cell receptor beta chains below were found in one sample sequenced in a study of blood T cell repertoires in COVID-19. Clones were read by immunoSEQ multiplex PCR, and TCRdb kept only the in-frame ones, dropping some. The table lists about 88,000 clones, roughly nine tenths of them singletons. The sequencing input was peripheral blood. The receptors come from a man aged 55 to 70 with acute or convalescent COVID-19.

This chain links TRBV11-3 with TRBJ2-2, with a possible D match to TRBD2 (6 bases). The CDR3 is 16 amino acids. Germline lookup yields CDR1 SGHNT and CDR2 YENEEA. Trimming took 5 bases from V and 4 from J, leaving 17 bases between them. CDR3 sequence reads: CASSTQGGETTGELFF. The CDR3 DNA reads TGTGCCAGCAGCACGCAGGGAGGAGAAACCACCGGGGAGCTGTTTTTT. The full variable domain, its missing parts supplied by reference TRBV11-3 and TRBJ2-2, is EAGVVQSPRYKIIEKKQPVAFWCNPISGHNTLYWYLQNLGQGPELLIRYENEEAVDDSQLPKDRFSAERLKGVDSTLKIQPAELGDSAVYLCASSTQGGETTGELFFGEGSRLTVL.

This chain links TRBV12-3 or TRBV12-4 with TRBJ1-2; D is perhaps TRBD1 (5 bases). The CDR3 is 12 amino acids. Trimming took off 6 bases at V and 7 bases at J, with 12 bases between the two ends. CDR3 DNA: TGTGCCAGCAGCTTTGGGCAGGGTGGCTACACCTTC. Its translation is CASSFGQGGYTF.

The chain recombines TRBV28 with TRBJ1-6; 10 nucleotides align to TRBD1. CDR1 MDHEN and CDR2 SYDVKM come from the germline V gene. This CDR3 region has 15 residues. V shed 3 bases, J shed 10 bases, and the junction held 6 bases outside the gene matches. The CDR3 region has the DNA TGTGCCAGCAGTTTGCGACAGGGGGCACGGTCACCCCTCCACTTT. This gives the protein CASSLRQGARSPLHF.

V is TRBV7-9 and J is TRBJ2-7, with unresolved D. The CDR3 has 14 amino acids. CDR1 SEHNR and CDR2 FQNEAQ come from the germline V gene (reference sequence). The V gene lost 5 bases and the J gene lost 0 bases, with 11 bases spanning the gap. This chain's CDR3 is CASSPDTVSYEQYF. The CDR3 DNA follows: TGTGCCAGCAGCCCTGACACAGTCTCCTACGAGCAGTACTTC.

As to this clone: The same CDR3 arises from other DNA sequences in this sample as well. As DNA, the CDR3 is TGTGCCAGCAGCGTAGGGCCCCTTAACACCGGGGAGCTGTTTTTT. Translating it yields CASSVGPLNTGELFF. V and J are TRBV9 and TRBJ2-2; D gene uncertain. CDR3 length: 15 residues. V lost 0 bases and J lost 2, with 8 bases in between. Germline V gene lookup returns CDR1 SGDLS and CDR2 YYNGEE. The variable domain in full, with the rest retrieved from reference TRBV9 and TRBJ2-2, is DSGVTQTPKHLITATGQRVTLRCSPRSGDLSVYWYQQSLDQGLQFLIQYYNGEERAKGNILERFSAQQFPDLHSELNLSSLELGDSALYFCASSVGPLNTGELFFGEGSRLTVL.

This chain uses TRBV6-5 with TRBJ1-5; TRBD1 might be the D (6 bases). The CDR3 spans 15 residues. Germline V gene lookup returns CDR1 MNHEY and CDR2 SVGAGI. V was cut by 5 bases and J by 2 bases, with 13 bases left in between. The CDR3 DNA reads TGTGCCAGCAGTAGGGGGGGGAATGGCAATCAGCCCCAGCATTTT. This gives the protein CASSRGGNGNQPQHF.

This clone was seen only a few times. The chain recombines TRBV6-4 with TRBJ2-3; TRBD1 aligns across 9 bases. The CDR3 is 15 amino acids. V shed 3 bases and J 4 bases; nucleotides not matched to a gene: 5. Germline assignment: CDR1 MRHNA and CDR2 SNTAGT. This chain's CDR3 is CASSEQGASADTQYF. CDR3 sequence (DNA): TGTGCCAGCAGTGAACAGGGGGCTAGCGCAGATACGCAGTATTTT.

The chain employs TRBV5-4 and TRBJ2-7; the match to TRBD1 covers 9 bases. This CDR3 comprises 13 residues. Trimming took 4 bases from V and 4 from J; bases not matched to a gene: 3. Germline V CDR1 and CDR2: SGHNT, YYREEE (reference sequence). The CDR3: CASSRDRVYEQYF. CDR3 DNA: TGTGCCAGCAGCCGGGACAGGGTTTACGAGCAGTACTTC.

The V call is TRBV11-2, the J call TRBJ1-1, with D unresolved. Trimming pared 5 bases from V and 0 bases from J, leaving 7 bases between. This CDR3 region has 13 residues. Germline CDR1 and CDR2: SGHAT and FQNNGV. Here the CDR3 DNA reads TGTGCCAGCAGCGAAGGAGTGAACACTGAAGCTTTCTTT. As protein: CASSEGVNTEAFF.

The chain couples TRBV25-1 to TRBJ2-7; possibly TRBD2 for D (5 bases). The CDR3 totals 15 residues. V gave up 2 bases and J gave up 2 bases, with 13 bases separating them. The germline CDR1 and CDR2 sequences are MGHDK and SYGVNS. This chain's CDR3 is CASSEASGEAYEQYF. CDR3 coding DNA: TGTGCCAGCAGTGAAGCCAGCGGAGAGGCCTACGAGCAGTACTTC.